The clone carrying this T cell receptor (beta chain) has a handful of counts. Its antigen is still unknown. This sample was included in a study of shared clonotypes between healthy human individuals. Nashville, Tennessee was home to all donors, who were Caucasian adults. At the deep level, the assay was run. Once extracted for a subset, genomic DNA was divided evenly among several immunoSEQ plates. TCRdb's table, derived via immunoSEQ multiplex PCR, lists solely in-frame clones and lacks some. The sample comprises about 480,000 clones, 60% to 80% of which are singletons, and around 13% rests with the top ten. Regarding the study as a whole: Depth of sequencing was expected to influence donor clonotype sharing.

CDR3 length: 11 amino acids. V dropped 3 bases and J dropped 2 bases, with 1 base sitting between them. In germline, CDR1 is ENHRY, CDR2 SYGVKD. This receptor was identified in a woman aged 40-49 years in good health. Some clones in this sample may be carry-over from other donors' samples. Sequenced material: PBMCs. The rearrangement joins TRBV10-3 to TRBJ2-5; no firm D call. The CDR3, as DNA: TGTGCCATCAGTGAACAAGAGACCCAGTACTTC. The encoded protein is CAISEQETQYF.